This record concerns one T cell receptor (beta chain) sequence. Its matching antigen is unknown. Clones were read by immunoSEQ multiplex PCR, and TCRdb kept only the in-frame ones, dropping some. This table holds tens of thousands of clones, around 80% found once. The data originate from a study of radiotherapy plus CTLA-4 blockade in lung cancer. As for the study in general: Among enrolled patients, 15% to 20% responded and more than 25% achieved disease control.

Germline V lookup: CDR1 SGHVS, CDR2 FNYEAQ. The CDR3 consists of 16 residues. V gave up 5 bases and J gave up 4 bases; unmatched junction bases: 8. Regarding the study as a whole: Some TCR clones had been derived from tumors. These clones expanded in peripheral blood after radiotherapy plus ipilimumab. Reportedly, early blood T cell clone dynamics best predicted response, with interferon-beta.

This sequence joins TRBV7-6 and TRBJ2-2; the match to TRBD1 covers 9 bases. The sequencing here drew on peripheral blood, taken from a patient treated with radiotherapy plus ipilimumab. This receptor was identified in a human donor with non-small cell lung cancer who had a complete response to radiotherapy plus ipilimumab. The CDR3 spells CASSPHRDRVTGELFF. The CDR3 coding sequence is TGTGCCAGCAGCCCTCACCGGGACAGGGTCACCGGGGAGCTGTTTTTT.